This TCR beta chain was identified in a study of T cell changes during pregnancy in multiple sclerosis. Assay used: immunoSEQ multiplex PCR; TCRdb lists only in-frame clones, some missing. Of tens of thousands of clones in the sample, 90% to 95% were seen once. This CDR3 comprises 14 residues. Germline V gene lookup returns CDR1 WNHNN and CDR2 SYGVQD (reference sequence). V dropped 6 bases and J dropped 4 bases, with 15 bases sitting between them. The genes are TRBV10-1 and TRBJ1-2, with D tentatively TRBD1 (6 bases). Sequenced here: CD4+ T cells from peripheral blood mononuclear cells, sampled in the first trimester of pregnancy. The clonotype originates from a female donor with multiple sclerosis, enrolled in a pregnancy study. CDR3 DNA sequence: TGCGCCAGCAGCGCCTCTGACAGGCCCTATGGCTACACCTTC. Translating gives CASSASDRPYGYTF.